This is a list of T cell receptor beta chains from one sample in a study of T cells in Graves' hyperthyroidism and ophthalmopathy. MiXCR was run by TCRdb on the multiplex PCR reads, yielding one entry per CDR3 protein. Of hundreds of thousands of distinct CDR3 sequences in the sample, around 22% were seen once. The sequenced sample consisted of blood. Receptor source: a young man with Graves' ophthalmopathy. Each CDR3 is given with its conserved first and last residue. A D gene is named only where the DNA matches it firmly. Not all rows give a size; the values are once, few, many and, for expanded clones, a class.

>few|-|TRBV5-1|TRBJ1-6
CASSWMVGGMSNSPLHF
TGCGCCAGCAGCTGGATGGTTGGTGGGATGAGTAATTCACCCCTCCACTTT
>many|-|TRBV18|TRBJ1-1
CASSSRGEGTEAFF
TGTGCCAGCTCATCACGGGGGGAAGGAACTGAAGCTTTCTTT
>few|TRBD2|TRBV18|TRBJ2-1
CASSRAGDSYNEQFF
TGTGCCAGCTCTAGAGCGGGAGACTCCTACAATGAGCAGTTCTTC
>once|-|TRBV9|TRBJ2-3
CASSFEGRPTDTQYF
TGTGCCAGCAGTTTCGAGGGGAGGCCCACAGATACGCAGTATTTT
>-|TRBD1|TRBV28|TRBJ2-5
CASSPDRVETQYF
TGTGCCAGCAGCCCGGACAGGGTTGAGACCCAGTACTTC
>-|TRBD2|TRBV11-2|TRBJ2-2
CASSLGGTSGGELFF
TGTGCCAGCAGCTTAGGCGGGACTAGCGGCGGGGAGCTGTTTTTT
>-|TRBD2|TRBV12-3/TRBV12-4|TRBJ2-2
CASSPGLAGLHRELFF
TGTGCCAGCAGCCCGGGGCTAGCGGGACTCCACCGGGAGCTGTTTTTT
>-|TRBD2|TRBV10-2|TRBJ2-1
CASSQPRTSGNEQFF
TGCGCCAGCAGCCAACCTCGGACTAGTGGCAATGAGCAGTTCTTC
>-|-|TRBV24-1|TRBJ2-5
CATSQGWRETQYF
TGTGCCACCAGTCAGGGATGGAGGGAGACCCAGTACTTC
>-|-|TRBV12-5|TRBJ2-7
CASASGTRGRRNSYEQYF
TGTGCTAGTGCCTCCGGGACAAGGGGCCGTAGGAACTCCTACGAGCAGTACTTC
>few|TRBD2|TRBV20-1|TRBJ2-2
CRGTSSGWNTGELFF
TGCAGAGGGACGTCTAGCGGGTGGAACACCGGGGAGCTGTTTTTT
>-|-|TRBV3-1|TRBJ2-7
CASSQESGATYEQYF
TGTGCCAGCAGCCAAGAGTCCGGGGCCACCTACGAGCAGTACTTC
>few|-|TRBV4-1|TRBJ1-1
CASSQDVNTEAFF
TGCGCCAGCAGCCAAGATGTGAACACTGAAGCTTTCTTT
>many|TRBD2|TRBV28|TRBJ2-1
CASSSTLLALSYNEQFF
TGTGCCAGCAGTTCTACCCTACTAGCGCTCTCCTACAATGAGCAGTTCTTC
>few|TRBD1|TRBV5-1|TRBJ1-5
CASSLGSRTGNNQPQHF
TGCGCCAGCAGCTTGGGGTCTCGGACAGGGAACAATCAGCCCCAGCATTTT
>few|TRBD1|TRBV24-1|TRBJ1-1
CATRSGGSAEAFF
TGTGCCACCAGATCAGGGGGATCGGCTGAAGCTTTCTTT
>-|TRBD2|TRBV11-2|TRBJ2-7
CASSLKTSGRAFAYEQYF
TGTGCCAGCAGCCTCAAGACTAGCGGGAGGGCCTTTGCCTACGAGCAGTACTTC
>once|-|TRBV5-1|TRBJ2-7
CASSPTGPSYEQYF
TGTGCCAGCAGCCCGACGGGACCCTCCTACGAGCAGTACTTC
>-|TRBD2|TRBV5-6|TRBJ2-3
CASSLGLGAADTQYF
TGTGCCAGCAGCTTAGGACTAGGAGCGGCAGATACGCAGTATTTT
>-|-|TRBV12-3/TRBV12-4|TRBJ1-5
CASSLNRRQPQHF
TGTGCCAGCAGTTTAAACAGAAGGCAGCCCCAGCATTTT
>-|-|TRBV7-3|TRBJ2-2
CASSLNGGELFF
TGTGCCAGCAGCTTAAACGGCGGGGAGCTGTTTTTT
>few|-|TRBV7-9|TRBJ1-2
CASSLAGGIYGYTF
TGTGCCAGCAGCTTAGCAGGAGGGATCTATGGCTACACCTTC
>few|-|TRBV28|TRBJ2-1
CASDSLNEQFF
TGTGCCAGCGACAGCCTCAATGAGCAGTTCTTC
>-|TRBD2|TRBV24-1|TRBJ2-1
CATSDRTSGPSNNEQSF
TGTGCCACCAGTGACCGGACTAGCGGGCCTTCAAACAATGAGCAGTCCTTC
>few|TRBD2|TRBV7-9|TRBJ2-7
CASSTVGRETTYEQYF
TGTGCCAGCAGCACCGTGGGGCGGGAGACTACCTACGAGCAGTACTTC
>few|-|TRBV6-5|TRBJ2-5
CASSYVGGHKETQYF
TGTGCCAGCAGTTACGTGGGGGGACACAAAGAGACCCAGTACTTC
>few|-|TRBV3-1|TRBJ2-1
CASSRNRVGYNEQFF
TGTGCCAGCAGCCGAAACAGGGTTGGCTACAATGAGCAGTTCTTC
>few|TRBD1|TRBV6-9|TRBJ2-1
CASSYLRDRLYNEQFF
TGTGCCAGCAGTTACCTCCGGGACAGGCTCTACAATGAGCAGTTCTTC
>few|-|TRBV27|TRBJ1-3
CASSFGAGAAIYF
TGTGCCAGCAGTTTTGGGGCGGGGGCGGCCATATATTTT
>many|-|TRBV2|TRBJ1-2
CASSLQGNGYTF
TGTGCCAGCAGTCTTCAGGGGAATGGCTACACCTTC
>-|TRBD1|TRBV27|TRBJ2-7
CASTTSGTGNEQYF
TGTGCCAGCACAACCTCCGGGACAGGGAACGAGCAGTACTTC
>few|-|TRBV18|TRBJ2-5
CASSQGWEAQETQYF
TGTGCCAGCTCCCAAGGATGGGAGGCTCAAGAGACCCAGTACTTC
>-|-|TRBV5-5|TRBJ2-7
CASSLMGREQYF
TGTGCCAGCAGCTTGATGGGTCGCGAGCAGTACTTC
>-|-|TRBV6-2/TRBV6-3|TRBJ1-1
CPSSDRLEVTEAFF
TGTCCCAGCAGCGACAGGCTAGAGGTCACTGAAGCTTTCTTT
>many|-|TRBV27|TRBJ2-7
CASGFGSDEQYF
TGTGCCAGCGGTTTTGGTAGCGACGAGCAGTACTTC
>few|TRBD2|TRBV11-3|TRBJ2-1
CARRGGPFRNEQFF
TGTGCCCGCCGGGGAGGGCCTTTCCGCAATGAGCAGTTCTTC
>-|-|TRBV27|TRBJ1-6
CASSLSVRSYNSPLHF
TGTGCCAGCAGTTTATCCGTACGCTCCTATAATTCACCCCTCCACTTT
>-|-|TRBV4-2|TRBJ2-3
CASSQVTVGTSTDTQYF
TGTGCCAGCAGCCAAGTTACGGTAGGGACTAGCACAGATACGCAGTATTTT
>few|-|TRBV27|TRBJ1-6
CASSYYPVGSGSPLHF
TGTGCCAGCAGTTACTACCCCGTGGGTTCGGGTTCACCCCTCCACTTT
>few|TRBD2|TRBV28|TRBJ2-7
CAITPSGRIGEQYF
TGTGCCATTACCCCTAGCGGGAGAATTGGCGAGCAGTACTTC
>-|TRBD2|TRBV28|TRBJ2-7
CASSTRTSGRGEQYF
TGTGCCAGCAGTACAAGGACTAGCGGGAGGGGCGAGCAGTACTTC
>-|-|TRBV7-9|TRBJ1-3
CASSLAQPNSGNTIYF
TGTGCCAGCAGCTTAGCCCAACCCAACTCTGGAAACACCATATATTTT
>few|TRBD1|TRBV5-8|TRBJ1-1
CASSLSGGALVTEAFF
TGTGCCAGCAGCTTGTCAGGGGGCGCATTGGTCACTGAAGCTTTCTTT
>-|-|TRBV11-3|TRBJ2-1
CASSLSQGFEQFF
TGTGCCAGCAGCTTATCCCAGGGGTTTGAGCAGTTCTTC
>few|TRBD1|TRBV7-9|TRBJ2-7
CASSSDRGGEQYF
TGTGCCAGCAGCTCAGACAGGGGAGGCGAGCAGTACTTC
>few|TRBD1|TRBV9|TRBJ1-1
CASSPQGVMNTEAFF
TGTGCCAGCAGCCCCCAGGGGGTTATGAACACTGAAGCTTTCTTT
>few|-|TRBV14|TRBJ1-2
CASRKSGGSGGYTF
TGTGCCAGCAGAAAAAGTGGGGGATCGGGTGGCTACACCTTC
>-|-|TRBV19|TRBJ2-7
CASSPRDDPYEQYF
TGTGCCAGTAGTCCCAGGGACGACCCCTACGAGCAGTACTTC
>-|TRBD2|TRBV11-2|TRBJ2-5
CASSPWLAGDGETQYF
TGTGCCAGCAGCCCCTGGCTAGCGGGCGACGGGGAGACCCAGTACTTC